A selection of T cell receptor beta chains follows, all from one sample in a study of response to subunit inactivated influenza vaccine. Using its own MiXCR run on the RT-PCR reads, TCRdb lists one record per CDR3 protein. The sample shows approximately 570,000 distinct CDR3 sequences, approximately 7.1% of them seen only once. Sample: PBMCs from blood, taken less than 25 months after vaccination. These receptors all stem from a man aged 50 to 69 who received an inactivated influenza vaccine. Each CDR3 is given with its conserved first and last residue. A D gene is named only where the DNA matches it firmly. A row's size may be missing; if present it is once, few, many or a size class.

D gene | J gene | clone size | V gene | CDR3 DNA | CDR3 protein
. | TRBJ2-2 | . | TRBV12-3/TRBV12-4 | TGTGCCAGCAGTTTGTCGCACGTGAACACCGGGGAGCTGTTTTTT | CASSLSHVNTGELFF
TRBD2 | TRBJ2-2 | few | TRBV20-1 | TGCAGTGCTAGGCCGCTAGCGGGAGAGAGCACCGGGGAGCTGTTTTTT | CSARPLAGESTGELFF
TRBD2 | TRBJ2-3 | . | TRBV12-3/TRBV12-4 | TGTGCCAGCAGTTTGGGCGGGAGGAATACGCAGTATTTT | CASSLGGRNTQYF
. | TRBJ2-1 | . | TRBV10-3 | TGTGCCATCAGTGAACGGGCTGTCAATGAGCAGTTCTTC | CAISERAVNEQFF
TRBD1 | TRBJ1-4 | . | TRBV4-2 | TGTGCCAGCAGCCAAGCGACAGGGGAAAATGAAAAACTGTTTTTT | CASSQATGENEKLFF
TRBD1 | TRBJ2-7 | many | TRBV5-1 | TGCGCCAGCTACACCGGGACAGGGGACGAGCAGTACTTC | CASYTGTGDEQYF
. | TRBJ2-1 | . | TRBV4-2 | TGTGCCAGCAGCCAAGATCGGGTCAAGTACAATGAGCAGTTCTTC | CASSQDRVKYNEQFF
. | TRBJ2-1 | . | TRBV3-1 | TGTGCCAGCAGCCAATTACTGGGCAATGAGCAGTTCTTC | CASSQLLGNEQFF
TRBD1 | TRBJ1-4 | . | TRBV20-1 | TGCAGTGCGGTCAAGGACAGGGTAGGGGAAAAACTGTTTTTT | CSAVKDRVGEKLFF
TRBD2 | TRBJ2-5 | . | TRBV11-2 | TGTGCCAGCAGCGGGGGTAATAGCGGGGGATTTGAGACCCAGTACTTC | CASSGGNSGGFETQYF
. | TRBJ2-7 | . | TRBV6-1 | TGTGCCAGCAGTGAATTTGGGGTTGGCGAGCAGTACTTC | CASSEFGVGEQYF
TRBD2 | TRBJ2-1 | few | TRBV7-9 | TGTGCCAGCACCCTCAGCGGGATGAGGAATGAGCAGTTCTTC | CASTLSGMRNEQFF
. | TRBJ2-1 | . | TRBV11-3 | TGTGCCAGCAGCGCTGGGACTGGACAGTACAATGAGCAGTTCTTC | CASSAGTGQYNEQFF
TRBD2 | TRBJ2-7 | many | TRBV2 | TGTGCCAGCAGTGGAGGGACTAGAGTAAACGAGCAGTACTTC | CASSGGTRVNEQYF
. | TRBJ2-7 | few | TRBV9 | TGTGCCAGCAGCGTAGAACCAGGGGCCTCCTACGAGCAGTACTTC | CASSVEPGASYEQYF
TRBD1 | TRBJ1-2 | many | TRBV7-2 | TGTGCCAGCAGCCCCCCCGGGACAGAGATAGGTGGCTACACCTTC | CASSPPGTEIGGYTF
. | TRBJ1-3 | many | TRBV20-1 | TGCAGTGCCATCCCGGGGGGGGCTGGAAACACCATATATTTT | CSAIPGGAGNTIYF
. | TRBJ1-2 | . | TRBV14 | TGTGCCAGCAGCCAAGAAGGGGAGGGTAGTGGCTACACCTTC | CASSQEGEGSGYTF
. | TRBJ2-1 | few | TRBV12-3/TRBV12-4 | TGTGCCAGCAGTTTCTCCCGGGTCCCCTACAATGAGCAGTTCTTC | CASSFSRVPYNEQFF
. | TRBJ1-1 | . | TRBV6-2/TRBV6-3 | TGTGCCAGCAGCCTACAAAAGACGGGAACTATGAACACTGAAGCTTTCTTT | CASSLQKTGTMNTEAFF
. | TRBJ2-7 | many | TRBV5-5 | TGTGCCAGCAGCTTGATAGGGGGTGGCTACGAGCAGTACTTC | CASSLIGGGYEQYF
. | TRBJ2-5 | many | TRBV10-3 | TGTGCCATCAGTGATCGGGAGACCCAGTACTTC | CAISDRETQYF
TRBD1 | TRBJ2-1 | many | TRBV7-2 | TGTGCCAGCAGCTTAGATAACAGGGGCGTCTACAATGAGCAGTTCTTC | CASSLDNRGVYNEQFF
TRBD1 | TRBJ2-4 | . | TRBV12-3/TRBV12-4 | TGTGCCAGCAACCCGGGACAGGGGCCCACGCGAAACATTCAGTACTTC | CASNPGQGPTRNIQYF
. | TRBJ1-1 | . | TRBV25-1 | TGTGCCAGCAGTGTTTCGGGCCTCTTTGAAGCTTTCTTT | CASSVSGLFEAFF
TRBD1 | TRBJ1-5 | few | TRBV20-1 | TGCAGTGCTAGGAGGACAGGGCTTAGGGATCAGCCCCAGCATTTT | CSARRTGLRDQPQHF